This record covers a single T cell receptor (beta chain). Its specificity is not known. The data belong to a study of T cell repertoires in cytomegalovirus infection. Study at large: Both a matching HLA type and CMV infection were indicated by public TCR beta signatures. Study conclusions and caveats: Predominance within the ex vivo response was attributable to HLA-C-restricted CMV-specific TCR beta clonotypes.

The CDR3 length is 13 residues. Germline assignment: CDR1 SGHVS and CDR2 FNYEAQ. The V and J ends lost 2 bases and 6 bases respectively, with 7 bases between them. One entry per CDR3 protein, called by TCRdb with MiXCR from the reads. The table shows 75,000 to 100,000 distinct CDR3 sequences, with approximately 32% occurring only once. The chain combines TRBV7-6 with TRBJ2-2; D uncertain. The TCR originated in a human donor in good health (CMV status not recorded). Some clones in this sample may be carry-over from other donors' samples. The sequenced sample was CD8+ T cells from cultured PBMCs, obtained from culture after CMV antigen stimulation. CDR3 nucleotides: TGTGCCAGCAGCTTACTCTTCCCCGGGGAGCTGTTTTTT. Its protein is CASSLLFPGELFF.